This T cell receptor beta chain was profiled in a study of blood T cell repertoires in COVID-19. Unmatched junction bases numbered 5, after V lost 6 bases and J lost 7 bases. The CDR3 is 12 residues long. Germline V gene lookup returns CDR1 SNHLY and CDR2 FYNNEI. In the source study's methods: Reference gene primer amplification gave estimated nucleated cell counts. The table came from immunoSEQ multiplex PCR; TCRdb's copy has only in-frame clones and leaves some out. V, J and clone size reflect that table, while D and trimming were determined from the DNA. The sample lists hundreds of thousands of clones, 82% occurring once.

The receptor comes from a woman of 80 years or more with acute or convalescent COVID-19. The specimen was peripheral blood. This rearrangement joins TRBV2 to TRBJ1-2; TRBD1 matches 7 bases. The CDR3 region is CASRTGQSGYTF. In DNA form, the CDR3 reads TGTGCCAGCAGAACGGGACAGAGTGGCTACACCTTC.